The source of this T cell receptor (beta chain) is a study of T cell repertoires in cytomegalovirus infection. The wider study: Public TCR beta signatures indicated both CMV infection and matching HLA type.

One entry per CDR3 protein results from TCRdb running MiXCR on the reads. The sample shows some 800,000 distinct CDR3 sequences, about 30% of them seen only once. The germline V and J ends were trimmed by 4 bases and 13 bases, with 23 bases remaining between them. CDR1 is SGHVS, CDR2 FQNEAQ, per germline. The CDR3 is 16 amino acids. General study points: Dominating the ex vivo response were TCR beta clonotypes that were CMV-specific and HLA-C-restricted. CMV carriers having the relevant HLA were flagged by cumulative public TCR beta family frequency.

In its sample, this clonotype was seen many times. What it binds is unknown. The V call is TRBV7-8, the J call TRBJ1-6; perhaps TRBD1 as D (6 bases). Sequences were derived from cultured CD8+ T cells from PBMCs, sampled from culture after CMV antigen stimulation. The TCR was taken from a human donor in good health (CMV status not recorded). Some clones in this sample may be carry-over from other donors' samples. This CDR3 reads CASSSGARDIIRPLHF. CDR3 in DNA: TGTGCCAGCAGCTCGGGGGCCCGGGACATAATTCGTCCCCTCCACTTT. The entire variable domain, with the rest obtained from reference TRBV7-8 and TRBJ1-6, is as follows: GAGVSQSPRYKVAKRGQDVALRCDPISGHVSLFWYQQALGQGPEFLTYFQNEAQLDKSGLPSDRFFAERPEGSVSTLKIQRTQQEDSAVYLCASSSGARDIIRPLHFGNGTRLTVT.